This T cell receptor beta chain was recorded in a study of shared clonotypes between healthy human individuals. Assay: immunoSEQ multiplex PCR; the TCRdb copy retains only in-frame clones and omits some. Found here are 600,000 or so clones, 95% to 98% of them singletons; the top ten hold 0.3%. CD45RO-negative, CCR7-positively selected cells formed the naive CD8 fraction, excluding terminally differentiated effector memory CD45RA+ cells. The source material was naive CD8+ T cells sorted from blood. The receptor comes from a man between 25 and 39 years old in good health.

The CDR3: CASRTNPGANVLTF. The CDR3 DNA reads as TGTGCCAGCAGAACAAATCCGGGGGCCAACGTCCTGACTTTC. This rearrangement joins TRBV2 to TRBJ2-6, with no clear D. The CDR3 is 14 amino acids. V dropped 6 bases and J dropped 4 bases, with 10 bases sitting between them. Germline V gene lookup returns CDR1 SNHLY and CDR2 FYNNEI.